The 15 T cell receptor beta chains below come from one sample, sequenced in a study of blood T cell repertoires in COVID-19. The assay was immunoSEQ multiplex PCR, and TCRdb's table has in-frame clones only and misses some. The table has 650,000 to 800,000 clones, over 80% seen once. The sequenced material came from peripheral blood. These receptors originate from a young woman with acute or convalescent COVID-19.

With regard to this clone: Within the sample, other DNA sequences also encode this same CDR3. V is TRBV24-1 and J is TRBJ2-7; 7 nucleotides line up with TRBD2. This CDR3 is 15 amino acids long. V dropped 1 base and J dropped 2; count of bases not matched to a gene: 4. CDR1 is KGHDR, CDR2 SFDVKD, per germline. DNA of the CDR3: TGTGCCACCAGTGATTTTAAGGCGGGGGCCTACGAGCAGTACTTC. It codes for CATSDFKAGAYEQYF.

The V call is TRBV4-1, the J call TRBJ1-5, with D perhaps TRBD1 (6 bases). Trimming left V 3 bases short and J 11 bases short, with 17 bases between. The germline CDR1 and CDR2 sequences are MGHRA and YSYEKL. The CDR3 totals 14 residues. The CDR3 DNA is TGCGCCAGCAGCCATTTTAGTGGACAGCCGGCCCAGCATTTT. Translating gives CASSHFSGQPAQHF.

This clone was recorded a few times. The chain recombines TRBV15 with TRBJ1-1; D not resolved. Between the trimmed V and J ends, which lost 0 bases and 4 bases, there was a span of 12 bases. The CDR3 runs to 15 residues. Germline V CDR1 and CDR2: LNHNV, YYDKDF (reference sequence). This CDR3 is CATSRDVEGSTEAFF. CDR3 DNA sequence: TGTGCCACCAGCAGAGATGTTGAGGGTTCCACTGAAGCTTTCTTT. The full variable domain, completed using reference TRBV15 and TRBJ1-1, is DAMVIQNPRYQVTQFGKPVTLSCSQTLNHNVMYWYQQKSSQAPKLLFHYYDKDFNNEADTPDNFQSRRPNTSFCFLDIRSPGLGDTAMYLCATSRDVEGSTEAFFGQGTRLTVV.

The chain employs TRBV5-4 and TRBJ1-2; 8 nucleotides agree with TRBD1. Germline CDR1 is SGHNT and CDR2 is YYREEE (reference sequence). Losses at the gene ends were 0 bases for V and 6 bases for J; bases not matched to a gene: 7. The CDR3 length is 15 residues. CDR3 protein: CASSLGQGRINGYTF. The CDR3 DNA reads TGTGCCAGCAGCTTGGGACAGGGGAGGATTAATGGCTACACCTTC.

In nucleotides, the CDR3 is TGTGCCAGCAGCCCTGGGACTAATGTGTCCTACAATGAGCAGTTCTTC. It codes for CASSPGTNVSYNEQFF. This sequence joins TRBV7-4 and TRBJ2-1; 7 nucleotides line up with TRBD2. In germline, CDR1 is SGHVT, CDR2 SQSDAQ. The CDR3 has 16 residues. V lost 5 bases to trimming and J lost 1 base; unmatched junction nucleotides: 8.

This clone appeared once. CDR3 sequence reads: CASSYNRDEQYF. Here the CDR3 DNA reads TGTGCCAGCAGTTATAACCGGGACGAGCAGTACTTC. This chain connects TRBV6-6 to TRBJ2-7; D not certain. CDR3 size: 12 residues. With 3 bases removed from V and 5 bases from J, the gap between germline ends came to 8 bases. Germline V gives CDR1 MNHNY, CDR2 SVGAGI (reference sequence).

The genes are TRBV9 and TRBJ1-3; D is possibly TRBD1 (6 bases). The length of the CDR3 is 15 residues. V shed 4 bases and J shed 2 bases, with 13 bases lying between them. Per germline, CDR1 SGDLS and CDR2 YYNGEE. The chain's CDR3 is CASSRGAGTGNTIYF. DNA for the CDR3: TGTGCCAGCAGCCGGGGGGCGGGGACTGGAAACACCATATATTTT.

The chain combines TRBV4-3 with TRBJ2-7; no reliable D call. Trimming took off 0 bases at V and 1 base at J, with 7 bases between the two ends. The germline gives CDR1 LGHNA, CDR2 YSLEER. The CDR3 is 14 residues long. The CDR3 loop reads CASSQEGSSYEQYF. CDR3 nucleotide sequence: TGCGCCAGCAGCCAAGAGGGCTCATCCTACGAGCAGTACTTC.

The chain employs TRBV9 and TRBJ1-2, with TRBD1 identical over 7 bases. Germline loops: CDR1 SGDLS, CDR2 YYNGEE. There are 14 residues in the CDR3. The V and J ends lost 10 bases and 4 bases, in that order; junction bases with no gene match: 13. Written as DNA, the CDR3 is TGTGCCTGTTCCCCGAGGGGGCGTCCCTATGGCTACACCTTC. Translating gives CACSPRGRPYGYTF.

The J gene is TRBJ1-4, the V gene TRBV12-3 or TRBV12-4; maybe TRBD1 (6 bases). CDR3 size: 12 residues. V lost 6 bases to trimming and J lost 8 bases, with 10 bases between them. The DNA of the CDR3 is TGTGCCAGCAGGGACAGAGGGGAAAAACTGTTTTTT. Protein sequence: CASRDRGEKLFF.

The rearrangement joins TRBV28 to TRBJ2-7, with TRBD1 matching over 8 bases. Trimming removed 6 bases from V and 5 bases from J; junction bases left unmatched: 9. Germline V lookup: CDR1 MDHEN, CDR2 SYDVKM. CDR3 length: 14 residues. The CDR3 coding sequence is TGTGCCAGCAGCCCCGACAGGGGTATTAACGAGCAGTACTTC. This gives the protein CASSPDRGINEQYF.

This clone was picked up one time. CDR3 bases: TGTGCCAGCAGCTTACGACTAAGAGGGAGGGTTGGTCGCACTGAAGCTTTCTTT. It translates to CASSLRLRGRVGRTEAFF. The chain uses TRBV7-9 and TRBJ1-1; D gene unclear. V was clipped by 2 bases and J by 4 bases, with 23 bases between them. The V gene's germline CDR1 is SEHNR and CDR2 FQNEAQ (reference sequence). The CDR3 contains 18 residues.

The chain carries TRBV5-4 and TRBJ1-2; perhaps TRBD1 as D (6 bases). V lost 2 bases, J lost 4 bases, and 21 bases lay in between. The CDR3 extends over 17 amino acids. Germline assignment: CDR1 SGHNT and CDR2 YYREEE (reference sequence). CDR3 bases: TGTGCCAGCAGCTTTTGGGGGGGGGCACCTGATGGCTATGGCTACACCTTC. Protein sequence: CASSFWGGAPDGYGYTF.

The gene calls are TRBV2 and TRBJ2-1, with 8 bases lining up with TRBD2. Germline loops: CDR1 SNHLY, CDR2 FYNNEI. Trimming took 11 bases from V and 5 from J; bases not matched to a gene: 14. CDR3 length: 15 residues. The CDR3 spells CASQPRGGVDNEQFF. CDR3 bases: TGTGCCTCCCAACCCCGGGGGGGGGTGGACAATGAGCAGTTCTTC.

The chain couples TRBV28 to TRBJ1-3; D perhaps matches TRBD1 (5 bases). V was trimmed by 10 bases and J by 0 bases, leaving 13 bases between them. CDR3 length equals 14 residues. Per the germline V gene, CDR1 is MDHEN and CDR2 is SYDVKM. The CDR3 reads CAISDRFSGNTIYF. The CDR3 DNA sequence: TGTGCCATTTCCGACAGATTCTCTGGAAACACCATATATTTT.